The TCR beta chain described here comes from a study of blood T cell repertoires in COVID-19. The method was immunoSEQ multiplex PCR; TCRdb's version includes in-frame clones alone and lacks a portion of them. Here the sample spans 200,000 to 250,000 clones, about 88% being singletons. The receptor was derived from a man aged 50-60 years who had recovered from COVID-19. Material: peripheral blood.

The CDR3 region is CASSLARSGSWETQYF. CDR3 coding DNA: TGTGCCAGCAGCTTAGCCCGGAGCGGGAGCTGGGAGACCCAGTACTTC. The chain employs TRBV7-2 and TRBJ2-5; TRBD2 matches at 8 bases. Unmatched junction bases numbered 8, after V lost 0 bases and J lost 5 bases. Germline CDR1 is SGHTA and CDR2 is FQGNSA. The CDR3 loop spans 16 amino acids.